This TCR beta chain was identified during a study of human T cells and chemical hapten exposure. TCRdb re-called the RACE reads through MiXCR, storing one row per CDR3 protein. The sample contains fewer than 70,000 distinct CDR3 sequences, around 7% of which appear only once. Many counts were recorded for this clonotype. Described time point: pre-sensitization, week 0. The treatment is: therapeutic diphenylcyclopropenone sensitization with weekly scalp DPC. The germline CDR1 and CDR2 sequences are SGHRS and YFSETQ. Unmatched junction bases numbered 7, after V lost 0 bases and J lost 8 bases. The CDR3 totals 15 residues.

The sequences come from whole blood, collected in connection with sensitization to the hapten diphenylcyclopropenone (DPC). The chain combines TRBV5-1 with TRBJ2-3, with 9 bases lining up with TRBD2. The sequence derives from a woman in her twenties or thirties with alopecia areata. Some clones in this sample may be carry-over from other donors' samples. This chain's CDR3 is CASSLDWLAGPTQYF. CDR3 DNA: TGCGCCAGCAGCTTGGATTGGCTAGCGGGACCTACGCAGTATTTT. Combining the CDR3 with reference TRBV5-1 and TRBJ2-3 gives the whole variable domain KAGVTQTPRYLIKTRGQQVTLSCSPISGHRSVSWYQQTPGQGLQFLFEYFSETQRNKGNFPGRFSGRQFSNSRSEMNVSTLELGDSALYLCASSLDWLAGPTQYFGPGTRLTVL.